The entry that follows covers one T cell receptor (beta chain) sequence. The antigen remains undetermined. Germline V CDR1 and CDR2: LNHDA, SQIVND (reference sequence). The CDR3 totals 13 residues. V lost 5 bases to trimming and J lost 2 bases, with 9 bases between them. The sample is drawn from a study of T cell responses to AZD1222 COVID-19 vaccine. General study results and limits: With two AZD1222 doses given, Spike-specific TCR breadth and depth both rose.

Sequencing was performed with immunoSEQ multiplex PCR; in TCRdb, only in-frame clones are kept and a portion is missing. The repertoire holds over 100,000 clones, roughly nine tenths seen once, with approximately 4.5% in the top ten. The receptor comes from an adult in good health. The rearrangement links TRBV19 to TRBJ2-5; D is unresolved. Material: peripheral blood, obtained on day 0 of AZD1222 vaccination. CDR3 DNA: TGTGCCAGTAGTGGTCAGTTTCAAGAGACCCAGTACTTC. This sequence encodes CASSGQFQETQYF.